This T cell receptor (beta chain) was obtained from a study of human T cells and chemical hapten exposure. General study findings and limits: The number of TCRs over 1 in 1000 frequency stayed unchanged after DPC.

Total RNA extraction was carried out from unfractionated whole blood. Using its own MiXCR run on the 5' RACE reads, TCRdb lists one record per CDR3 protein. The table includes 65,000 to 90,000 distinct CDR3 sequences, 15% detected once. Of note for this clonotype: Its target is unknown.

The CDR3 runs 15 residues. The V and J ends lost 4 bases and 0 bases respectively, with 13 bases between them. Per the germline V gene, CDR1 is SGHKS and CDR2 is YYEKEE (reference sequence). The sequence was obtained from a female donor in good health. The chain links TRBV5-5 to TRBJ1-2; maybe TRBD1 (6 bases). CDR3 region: CASSPQGISNYGYTF. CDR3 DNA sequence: TGTGCCAGCAGCCCGCAGGGGATATCTAACTATGGCTACACCTTC. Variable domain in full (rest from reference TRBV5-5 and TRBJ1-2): DAGVTQSPTHLIKTRGQQVTLRCSPISGHKSVSWYQQVLGQGPQFIFQYYEKEERGRGNFPDRFSARQFPNYSSELNVNALLLGDSALYLCASSPQGISNYGYTFGSGTRLTVV.